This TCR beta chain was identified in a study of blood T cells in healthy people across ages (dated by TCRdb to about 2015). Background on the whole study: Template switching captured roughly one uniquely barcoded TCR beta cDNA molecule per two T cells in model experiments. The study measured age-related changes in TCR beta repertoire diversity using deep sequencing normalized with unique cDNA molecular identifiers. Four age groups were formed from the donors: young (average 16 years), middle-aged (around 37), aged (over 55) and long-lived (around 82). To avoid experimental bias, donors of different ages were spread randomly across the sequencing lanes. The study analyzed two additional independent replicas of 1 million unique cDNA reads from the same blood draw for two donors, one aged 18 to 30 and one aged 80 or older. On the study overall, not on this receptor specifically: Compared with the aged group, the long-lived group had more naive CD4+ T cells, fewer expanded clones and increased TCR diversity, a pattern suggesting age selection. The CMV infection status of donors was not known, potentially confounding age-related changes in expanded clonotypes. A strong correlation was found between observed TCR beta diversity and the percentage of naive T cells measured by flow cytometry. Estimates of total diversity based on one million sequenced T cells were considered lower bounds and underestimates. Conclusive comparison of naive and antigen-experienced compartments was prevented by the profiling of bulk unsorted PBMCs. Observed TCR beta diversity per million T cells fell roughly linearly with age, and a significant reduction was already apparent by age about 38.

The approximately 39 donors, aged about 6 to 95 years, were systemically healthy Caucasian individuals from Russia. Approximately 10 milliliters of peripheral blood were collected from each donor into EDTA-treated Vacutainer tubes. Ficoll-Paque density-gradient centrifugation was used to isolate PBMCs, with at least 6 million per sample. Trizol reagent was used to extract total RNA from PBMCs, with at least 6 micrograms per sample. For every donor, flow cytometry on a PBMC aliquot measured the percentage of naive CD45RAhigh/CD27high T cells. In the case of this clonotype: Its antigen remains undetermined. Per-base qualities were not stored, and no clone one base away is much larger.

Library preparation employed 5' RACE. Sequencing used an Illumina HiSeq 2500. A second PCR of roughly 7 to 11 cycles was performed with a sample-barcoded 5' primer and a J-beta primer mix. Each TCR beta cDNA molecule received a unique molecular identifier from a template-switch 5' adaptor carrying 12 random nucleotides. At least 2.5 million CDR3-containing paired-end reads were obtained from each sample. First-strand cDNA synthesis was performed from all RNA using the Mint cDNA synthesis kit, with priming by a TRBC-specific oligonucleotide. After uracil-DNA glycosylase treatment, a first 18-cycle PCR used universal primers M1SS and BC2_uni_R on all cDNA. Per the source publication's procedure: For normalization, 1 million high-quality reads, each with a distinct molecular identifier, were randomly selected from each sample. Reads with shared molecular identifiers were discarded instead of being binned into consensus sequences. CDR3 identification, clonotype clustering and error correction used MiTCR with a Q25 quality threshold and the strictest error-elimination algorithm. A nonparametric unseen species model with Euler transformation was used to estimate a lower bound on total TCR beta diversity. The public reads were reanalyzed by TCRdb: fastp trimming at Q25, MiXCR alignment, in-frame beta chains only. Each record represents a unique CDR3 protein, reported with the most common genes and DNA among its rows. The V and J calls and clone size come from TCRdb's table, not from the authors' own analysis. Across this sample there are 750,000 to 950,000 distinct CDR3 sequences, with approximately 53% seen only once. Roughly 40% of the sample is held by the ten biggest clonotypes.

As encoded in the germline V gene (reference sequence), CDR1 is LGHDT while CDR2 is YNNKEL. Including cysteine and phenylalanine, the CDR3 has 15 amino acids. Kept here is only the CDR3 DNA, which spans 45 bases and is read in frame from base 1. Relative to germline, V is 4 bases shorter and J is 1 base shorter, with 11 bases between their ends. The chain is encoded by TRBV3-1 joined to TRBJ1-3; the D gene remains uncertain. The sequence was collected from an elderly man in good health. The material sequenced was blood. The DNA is TGTGCCAGCAGCCTGAGTCGCCCATCTGGAAACACCATATATTTT. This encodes CASSLSRPSGNTIYF.